The clone carrying this T cell receptor (beta chain) was seen a handful of times. Its matching antigen is unknown. Several immunoSEQ plates received, in even portions, the genomic DNA of each subset. Ten immunoSEQ deep assay plates held the unsorted PBMC DNA. Clones were sequenced by immunoSEQ multiplex PCR, and TCRdb holds only the in-frame ones, with some missing. The sample carries 450,000 to 500,000 clones, 76% recorded once. Germline values: CDR1 MNHEY, CDR2 SVGAGI. V was clipped by 5 bases and J by 3 bases, with 10 bases between them. CDR3 length: 13 amino acids. The data were taken from a study of shared clonotypes between healthy human individuals. General study findings and limits: Investigators expected sequencing depth to affect clonotype sharing among donors.

The V and J genes are TRBV6-5 and TRBJ1-1; D unresolved. Material for sequencing was PBMCs. The receptor's source is a woman aged 40 to 50 in good health. Some clones in this sample may be carry-over from other donors' samples. The CDR3 loop is CASSEEAHTEAFF. CDR3 DNA: TGTGCCAGCAGTGAAGAGGCCCACACTGAAGCTTTCTTT.